The 2 T cell receptor beta chains below come from one sample, sequenced in a study of cytomegalovirus exposure and HLA in healthy donors. A multiplex PCR was run with 60 Vbeta primers and 13 Jbeta primers. Method: immunoSEQ multiplex PCR; TCRdb's copy keeps in-frame clones and lacks some. The sample yields around 100,000 clones, around 80% seen once. The sample comprised PBMCs. Source of these receptors: a male donor in good health and CMV-seropositive.

The V and J genes are TRBV29-1 and TRBJ2-7; D might be TRBD1 (6 bases). This CDR3 has 12 amino acids. Germline assignment: CDR1 SQVTM and CDR2 ANQGSEA. V lost 3 bases to trimming and J lost 6 bases, with 12 bases between them. DNA for the CDR3: TGCAGCGTTGAGACCACAGGGATCGAGCAGTACTTC. This encodes CSVETTGIEQYF.

J is TRBJ2-1 and V is TRBV7-2, with 8 bases identical to TRBD1. The CDR3 contains 15 residues. From germline, CDR1 is SGHTA and CDR2 FQGNSA. Trimming took 4 bases from V and 7 from J; bases not matched to a gene: 9. The CDR3 DNA sequence: TGTGCCAGCAGCTCCCCACAGGGGGATGGAAATGAGCAGTTCTTC. Translation gives CASSSPQGDGNEQFF.